These 8 T cell receptor beta chains originate from one sample sequenced in a study of siplizumab effects on memory and regulatory T cells. Assay used: immunoSEQ multiplex PCR; TCRdb lists only in-frame clones, some missing. The sample yields fewer than 120,000 clones, around 90% seen once. The sequenced material came from CD4+ T cells sorted from blood. The receptors stem from a human donor in good health.

The chain couples TRBV27 to TRBJ1-2, with D possibly TRBD1 on 5 matching bases. There are 14 residues in the CDR3. Trimming took 4 bases from V and 4 from J, leaving 13 bases between them. Germline V CDR1 and CDR2: MNHEY, SMNVEV (reference sequence). The CDR3 here is CASSSAGLGYGYTF. Written as DNA, the CDR3 is TGTGCCAGCAGTTCGGCAGGGTTAGGCTATGGCTACACCTTC.

CDR3 amino acids: CASSDWGRGYNEQFF. Here the CDR3 DNA reads TGTGCCAGCAGTGATTGGGGCCGGGGTTACAATGAGCAGTTCTTC. The chain combines TRBV25-1 with TRBJ2-1; D may be TRBD1 or TRBD2 (5 bases each). Trimming cost V 3 bases and J 4 bases, with 13 bases left between them. This CDR3 is 15 amino acids long. Germline V gene lookup returns CDR1 MGHDK and CDR2 SYGVNS.

This clone was seen once. At one end, the junction sequence differs from germline, possibly due to a read error. The chain combines TRBV11-2 with TRBJ2-7, with 9 bases aligning to TRBD2. Germline loops: CDR1 SGHAT, CDR2 FQNNGV. This CDR3 has 18 residues. The CDR3 here is CASNLPLLERLAAYEQYF. DNA of the CDR3: TGTGCCAGCAACTTACCTCTCCTCGAAAGACTAGCGGCCTACGAGCAGTACTTC.

V gene TRBV30 combines with J gene TRBJ1-1, with no clear D. Germline assignment: CDR1 GTSNPN and CDR2 SVGIG (reference sequence). The CDR3 is 12 residues long. The V end lost 1 base, the J end lost 11 bases, and 14 bases lay between the germline ends. The CDR3 coding sequence is TGTGCCTGGAGTGGTAGGGTGGGTTTTGCTTTCTTT. Its translation is CAWSGRVGFAFF.

The V gene is TRBV6-1, the J gene TRBJ1-1; D is possibly TRBD1 (5 bases). This CDR3 has 11 amino acids. Germline V gene data show CDR1 as MNHNS and CDR2 as SASEGT. The V end lost 8 bases, the J end lost 2 bases, and 6 bases lay between the germline ends. The CDR3 sequence is CASGANTEAFF. Here the CDR3 DNA reads TGTGCCAGCGGGGCAAACACTGAAGCTTTCTTT.

J is TRBJ1-1 and V is TRBV19; D is possibly TRBD1 (6 bases). Per the germline V gene, CDR1 is LNHDA and CDR2 is SQIVND (reference sequence). Trimming stripped 8 bases from V and 4 bases from J, with 23 bases between. The CDR3 contains 16 residues. This CDR3 reads CASSSRGGPMITEAFF. CDR3 DNA sequence: TGTGCCAGTTCTAGCCGGGGGGGGCCCATGATCACTGAAGCTTTCTTT.

This clone was seen only once. The chain carries TRBV30 and TRBJ2-7; D possibly corresponds to TRBD2 (5 bases). Germline V gives CDR1 GTSNPN, CDR2 SVGIG (reference sequence). Trimming stripped 0 bases from V and 3 bases from J, with 24 bases between. This CDR3 region has 18 residues. CDR3 coding DNA: TGTGCCTGGAGTGTAGGCTCCGGGTCTGGAGGAGGAAACTACGAGCAGTACTTC. Translated: CAWSVGSGSGGGNYEQYF.

The V and J genes are TRBV5-4 and TRBJ1-2; D is possibly TRBD1 (5 bases). CDR1 is SGHNT and CDR2 is YYREEE in the germline V gene (reference sequence). V was trimmed by 4 bases and J by 4 bases, leaving 20 bases between them. The CDR3 has 16 amino acids. The CDR3 coding sequence is TGTGCCAGCAGCCATGGACCAGAGGGGTCTACCTATGGCTACACCTTC. It translates to CASSHGPEGSTYGYTF.